This is a list of T cell receptor beta chains from one sample in a study of T cells after yellow fever vaccination. TCRdb reprocessed the 5' RACE reads via MiXCR and lists one record per CDR3 protein. Found here are 510,000 or so distinct CDR3 sequences, less than 20% of them singletons; the top ten hold around an eighth. Sequenced material: PBMCs, taken 15 days after the yellow fever booster vaccination. The receptors shown here come from a man aged 30 to 45 who received the YFV17D yellow fever vaccine. The CDR3 runs from the conserved cysteine through the conserved F or W. The D gene is left open where the match is weak. A row's size may be missing; if present it is once, few, many or a size class.

clone_size: -
v_call: TRBV5-1
j_call: TRBJ2-5
d_call: -
cdr3_nt: TGCGCCAGCCAGTCGGGGCAACTACAAGAGACCCAGTACTTC
cdr3_aa: CASQSGQLQETQYF

clone_size: -
v_call: TRBV19
j_call: TRBJ2-3
d_call: -
cdr3_nt: TGTGCCAGTAGATGGGGGGCGGGAGTCACAGATACGCAGTATTTT
cdr3_aa: CASRWGAGVTDTQYF

clone_size: many
v_call: TRBV5-1
j_call: TRBJ2-2
d_call: -
cdr3_nt: TGCGCCAGCAGCTTGGGAGTGACGGGCACCGGGGAGCTGTTTTTT
cdr3_aa: CASSLGVTGTGELFF

clone_size: few
v_call: TRBV19
j_call: TRBJ2-3
d_call: -
cdr3_nt: TGTGCCAGTAGTGCCAGGGGGGCGGCGGGAGCAGATACGCAGTATTTT
cdr3_aa: CASSARGAAGADTQYF

clone_size: once
v_call: TRBV11-1
j_call: TRBJ2-6
d_call: TRBD1
cdr3_nt: TGTGCCAGCAGCTCAAGACAGGGGGTTCTCTCTGGGGCCAACGTCCTGACTTTC
cdr3_aa: CASSSRQGVLSGANVLTF

clone_size: -
v_call: TRBV5-1
j_call: TRBJ1-6
d_call: -
cdr3_nt: TGCGCCAGCAGCACAGGATCCTATAATTCACCCCTCCACTTT
cdr3_aa: CASSTGSYNSPLHF

clone_size: many
v_call: TRBV24-1
j_call: TRBJ2-2
d_call: -
cdr3_nt: TGTGCCACCAGTGAAACGCGGGACACCGGGGAGCTGTTTTTT
cdr3_aa: CATSETRDTGELFF

clone_size: many
v_call: TRBV20-1
j_call: TRBJ2-1
d_call: TRBD2
cdr3_nt: TGCAGTGCTGGATTAGCGGGAGTCTGGAATGAGCAGTTCTTC
cdr3_aa: CSAGLAGVWNEQFF

clone_size: -
v_call: TRBV5-8
j_call: TRBJ2-2
d_call: TRBD2
cdr3_nt: TGTGCCAGCAGCCGAGGACTAGCGGGTGACACCGGGGAGCTGTTTTTT
cdr3_aa: CASSRGLAGDTGELFF

clone_size: few
v_call: TRBV28
j_call: TRBJ2-2
d_call: TRBD2
cdr3_nt: TGTGCCAGCGGCGGGCTAGCGGGAGCGGCCGGGGAGCTGTTTTTT
cdr3_aa: CASGGLAGAAGELFF

clone_size: few
v_call: TRBV7-2
j_call: TRBJ1-2
d_call: TRBD1
cdr3_nt: TGTGCCAGCAGCTTAGTGGGGACAGTCTATGGCTACACCTTC
cdr3_aa: CASSLVGTVYGYTF

clone_size: -
v_call: TRBV7-2
j_call: TRBJ2-2
d_call: TRBD1
cdr3_nt: TGTGCCAGCAGCTTAGTGGGACAGAGCACCGGGGAGCTGTTTTTT
cdr3_aa: CASSLVGQSTGELFF

clone_size: -
v_call: TRBV15
j_call: TRBJ2-5
d_call: -
cdr3_nt: TGTGCCACCAGCAGCCCGATGAGCCAAGAGACCCAGTACTTC
cdr3_aa: CATSSPMSQETQYF

clone_size: -
v_call: TRBV29-1
j_call: TRBJ2-7
d_call: -
cdr3_nt: TGCAGCGTTGGAGGGACTGGTCCCTACGAGCAGTACTTC
cdr3_aa: CSVGGTGPYEQYF

clone_size: -
v_call: TRBV20-1
j_call: TRBJ2-5
d_call: -
cdr3_nt: TGCAGTGCTACCTTCCAAGAGACCCAGTACTTC
cdr3_aa: CSATFQETQYF

clone_size: -
v_call: TRBV20-1
j_call: TRBJ1-2
d_call: -
cdr3_nt: TGCAGTGCTAGGGCGGGGTACGGCTACACCTTC
cdr3_aa: CSARAGYGYTF

clone_size: many
v_call: TRBV2
j_call: TRBJ2-2
d_call: -
cdr3_nt: TGTGCCAGCAGTAGGGACACGAACACCGGGGAGCTGTTTTTT
cdr3_aa: CASSRDTNTGELFF

clone_size: -
v_call: TRBV24-1
j_call: TRBJ2-1
d_call: -
cdr3_nt: TGTGCCACCAGTTCTTTAGCCCCTGAGCAGTTCTTC
cdr3_aa: CATSSLAPEQFF

clone_size: -
v_call: TRBV29-1
j_call: TRBJ2-3
d_call: -
cdr3_nt: TGCAGCACTTGGGGGGCTCTACGGACAGATACGCAGTATTTT
cdr3_aa: CSTWGALRTDTQYF

clone_size: few
v_call: TRBV12-3/TRBV12-4
j_call: TRBJ1-2
d_call: -
cdr3_nt: TGTGCCAGCAGTAAGGGGCCCGGCTACACCTTC
cdr3_aa: CASSKGPGYTF

clone_size: -
v_call: TRBV10-3
j_call: TRBJ2-1
d_call: TRBD1
cdr3_nt: TGTGCCATCAGTGAGAGGCAGGGGGTGAACAATGAGCAGTTCTTC
cdr3_aa: CAISERQGVNNEQFF

clone_size: many
v_call: TRBV18
j_call: TRBJ2-7
d_call: TRBD1
cdr3_nt: TGTGCCAGCTCACCAGGTACAGGGGACTACGAGCAGTACTTC
cdr3_aa: CASSPGTGDYEQYF

clone_size: few
v_call: TRBV20-1
j_call: TRBJ1-1
d_call: -
cdr3_nt: TGCAGTGCTAGAGTCCGAAACTGGCCCAACACTGAAGCTTTCTTT
cdr3_aa: CSARVRNWPNTEAFF

clone_size: few
v_call: TRBV9
j_call: TRBJ2-3
d_call: TRBD1
cdr3_nt: TGTGCCAGCAGCGTAAGAGGGGGCGCATCTAAAGATACGCAGTATTTT
cdr3_aa: CASSVRGGASKDTQYF

clone_size: -
v_call: TRBV20-1
j_call: TRBJ2-3
d_call: TRBD2
cdr3_nt: TGCAGTGCTAGAGTGCAACTAGCGGGCACAGATACGCAGTATTTT
cdr3_aa: CSARVQLAGTDTQYF

clone_size: -
v_call: TRBV7-2
j_call: TRBJ2-5
d_call: TRBD2
cdr3_nt: TGTGCCAGCAGCTTAGCAGGGGGACTAGCGGACAAAGAGACCCAGTACTTC
cdr3_aa: CASSLAGGLADKETQYF

clone_size: -
v_call: TRBV7-3
j_call: TRBJ1-1
d_call: -
cdr3_nt: TGTGCCAGCAGCCCCCCAGGTTCCCGAACGAACACTGAAGCTTTCTTT
cdr3_aa: CASSPPGSRTNTEAFF

clone_size: many
v_call: TRBV29-1
j_call: TRBJ2-5
d_call: -
cdr3_nt: TGCAGCGTTGAAAGCGGCCAAGAGACCCAGTACTTC
cdr3_aa: CSVESGQETQYF

clone_size: few
v_call: TRBV23-1
j_call: TRBJ2-7
d_call: TRBD2
cdr3_nt: TGCGCCAGGGGGCTCGGGACTAGCAGATACTACGAGCAGTACTTC
cdr3_aa: CARGLGTSRYYEQYF

clone_size: -
v_call: TRBV28
j_call: TRBJ1-5
d_call: -
cdr3_nt: TGTGCCAGCAGTTTAGTCCGGACCGATCAGCCCCAGCATTTT
cdr3_aa: CASSLVRTDQPQHF

clone_size: -
v_call: TRBV7-6
j_call: TRBJ2-3
d_call: TRBD2
cdr3_nt: TGTGCCAGCAGCCTAGAGGCTAGCGGGACCACAGATACGCAGTATTTT
cdr3_aa: CASSLEASGTTDTQYF

clone_size: few
v_call: TRBV28
j_call: TRBJ2-5
d_call: -
cdr3_nt: TGTGCCAGCAGTACACCCCGGACCCTTACGAGGACCCAGTACTTC
cdr3_aa: CASSTPRTLTRTQYF

clone_size: many
v_call: TRBV7-2
j_call: TRBJ2-7
d_call: -
cdr3_nt: TGTGCCAGCAGCTTAGTACCGACAGACTACGAGCAGTACTTC
cdr3_aa: CASSLVPTDYEQYF

clone_size: -
v_call: TRBV7-9
j_call: TRBJ2-6
d_call: -
cdr3_nt: TGTGCCAGCAGCACCCGTGGACAGTCCTCTGGGGCCAACGTCCTGACTTTC
cdr3_aa: CASSTRGQSSGANVLTF

clone_size: few
v_call: TRBV30
j_call: TRBJ2-2
d_call: TRBD2
cdr3_nt: TGTGCCTGGATGAGGGGGACTAGCGGGAATGCCGGGGAGCTGTTTTTT
cdr3_aa: CAWMRGTSGNAGELFF

clone_size: -
v_call: TRBV20-1
j_call: TRBJ2-7
d_call: -
cdr3_nt: TGCAGTGCTACACGTGGCCCCTACGAGCAGTACTTC
cdr3_aa: CSATRGPYEQYF

clone_size: -
v_call: TRBV7-2
j_call: TRBJ2-5
d_call: -
cdr3_nt: TGTGCCAGCAGCCTAGCCCTAGATCGGGAGACCCAGTACTTC
cdr3_aa: CASSLALDRETQYF

clone_size: few
v_call: TRBV20-1
j_call: TRBJ2-3
d_call: -
cdr3_nt: TGCAGTGCTAAGCGGAGCACAGATACGCAGTATTTT
cdr3_aa: CSAKRSTDTQYF

clone_size: -
v_call: TRBV20-1
j_call: TRBJ1-4
d_call: -
cdr3_nt: TGCAGTGCTATGGGAGCTAATGAAAAACTGTTTTTT
cdr3_aa: CSAMGANEKLFF

clone_size: -
v_call: TRBV6-6
j_call: TRBJ2-3
d_call: -
cdr3_nt: TGTGCCAGCAGTATTCTCACAGATACGCAGTATTTT
cdr3_aa: CASSILTDTQYF

clone_size: -
v_call: TRBV18
j_call: TRBJ2-3
d_call: TRBD2
cdr3_nt: TGTGCCAGCTCACCACAAGCGGGGGTAGGAGATACGCAGTATTTT
cdr3_aa: CASSPQAGVGDTQYF

clone_size: few
v_call: TRBV3-1
j_call: TRBJ2-7
d_call: -
cdr3_nt: TGTGCCAGCAGCCAAGTCTCGAAAGAATTCTCCTACGAGCAGTACTTC
cdr3_aa: CASSQVSKEFSYEQYF

clone_size: -
v_call: TRBV20-1
j_call: TRBJ2-6
d_call: -
cdr3_nt: TGCAGTGGAGCGGAGTCTGGGGCCAACGTCCTGACTTTC
cdr3_aa: CSGAESGANVLTF

clone_size: -
v_call: TRBV7-9
j_call: TRBJ2-1
d_call: -
cdr3_nt: TGTGCCAGCAGCTTAGGGGCCTCAGCCGGGTACAATGAGCAGTTCTTC
cdr3_aa: CASSLGASAGYNEQFF

clone_size: few
v_call: TRBV20-1
j_call: TRBJ2-1
d_call: -
cdr3_nt: TGCAGTGCTTCGGCGTCAGCGGTCTACAATGAGCAGTTCTTC
cdr3_aa: CSASASAVYNEQFF

clone_size: once
v_call: TRBV6-5
j_call: TRBJ2-7
d_call: -
cdr3_nt: TGTGCCAGCGAATCTTCAGGGAGTCAGTACTTC
cdr3_aa: CASESSGSQYF

clone_size: few
v_call: TRBV20-1
j_call: TRBJ2-7
d_call: TRBD1
cdr3_nt: TGCAGTGCCCCGGTCGGGACAGGATTCTCCTACGAGCAGTACTTC
cdr3_aa: CSAPVGTGFSYEQYF

clone_size: -
v_call: TRBV6-1
j_call: TRBJ2-1
d_call: TRBD1
cdr3_nt: TGTGCCAGCAGTAGGACAGGGGCGAGCTCCTACAATGAGCAGTTCTTC
cdr3_aa: CASSRTGASSYNEQFF

clone_size: few
v_call: TRBV6-2/TRBV6-3
j_call: TRBJ1-1
d_call: TRBD1
cdr3_nt: TGTGCCAGCAGCCCGGGACAGAGAGCTAGTGAAGCTTTCTTT
cdr3_aa: CASSPGQRASEAFF

clone_size: few
v_call: TRBV20-1
j_call: TRBJ2-2
d_call: -
cdr3_nt: TGCAGTGCTAGAGCGACAGAAACCGGGGAGCTGTTTTTT
cdr3_aa: CSARATETGELFF

clone_size: few
v_call: TRBV9
j_call: TRBJ2-1
d_call: -
cdr3_nt: TGTGCCAGCAGCGTGGCAGGGTCTGAGGAGCAGTTCTTC
cdr3_aa: CASSVAGSEEQFF

clone_size: few
v_call: TRBV19
j_call: TRBJ2-7
d_call: -
cdr3_nt: TGTGCCAGTAGTATTGTGGAGAGCCCACGCTACGAGCAGTACTTC
cdr3_aa: CASSIVESPRYEQYF

clone_size: -
v_call: TRBV6-2/TRBV6-3
j_call: TRBJ2-7
d_call: TRBD1
cdr3_nt: TGTGCCAGCGGGACAGGGCCCCCTTACTCCTACGAGCAGTACTTC
cdr3_aa: CASGTGPPYSYEQYF

clone_size: -
v_call: TRBV19
j_call: TRBJ2-7
d_call: -
cdr3_nt: TGTGCCAGTAGTATCGGGTCAGAAGCCTACGAGCAGTACTTC
cdr3_aa: CASSIGSEAYEQYF

clone_size: -
v_call: TRBV5-1
j_call: TRBJ1-1
d_call: -
cdr3_nt: TGCGCCAGCAGCCCCGCCCGGGGCACTGAAGCTTTCTTT
cdr3_aa: CASSPARGTEAFF